One TCR beta chain is described in this entry. Its specificity is unknown. This entry belongs to a study of a mutant IDH1 vaccine in newly diagnosed glioma. Per the germline V gene, CDR1 is MNHNY and CDR2 is SVGAGI (reference sequence). V lost 7 bases, J lost 8 bases, and 14 bases stayed unmatched. The CDR3 length is 16 residues. The repertoire was sequenced with immunoSEQ multiplex PCR; TCRdb's copy has only in-frame clones and lacks some. The data contain about 48,000 clones, roughly three quarters of them singletons. The sample's time point: week 35, safety follow-up. Topical imiquimod was applied with each vaccine dose, which held 300 ug of mutant IDH1 20-mer peptide.

The sample consisted of PBMCs, taken from a glioma patient whose treatment included an IDH1 peptide vaccine. The source of this sequence is a man between 40 and 49 years old with glioma. The gene calls are TRBV6-6 and TRBJ2-2; 9 positions match TRBD2. CDR3 sequence: CASTVLAGGPKGELFF. In DNA form, the CDR3 reads TGTGCCAGCACCGTACTCGCGGGGGGGCCTAAGGGGGAGCTGTTTTTT.